This T cell receptor beta chain stems from a study of shared clonotypes between healthy human individuals. TCRdb's copy holds only in-frame clones and misses some; the assay was immunoSEQ multiplex PCR. The profile shows roughly 500,000 clones, approximately 79% of them singletons. V shed 0 bases and J shed 4 bases, with 9 bases lying between them. This CDR3 contains 14 residues. The germline gives CDR1 SGHRS, CDR2 YFSETQ. Sequenced input: PBMCs. The receptor was derived from a woman between 35 and 50 years old in good health. Some clones in this sample may be carry-over from other donors' samples. The rearrangement uses TRBV5-1 and TRBJ2-3; D remains ambiguous. CDR3 DNA sequence: TGCGCCAGCAGCTTGGAAGTATGGGCAGATACGCAGTATTTT. This encodes CASSLEVWADTQYF.